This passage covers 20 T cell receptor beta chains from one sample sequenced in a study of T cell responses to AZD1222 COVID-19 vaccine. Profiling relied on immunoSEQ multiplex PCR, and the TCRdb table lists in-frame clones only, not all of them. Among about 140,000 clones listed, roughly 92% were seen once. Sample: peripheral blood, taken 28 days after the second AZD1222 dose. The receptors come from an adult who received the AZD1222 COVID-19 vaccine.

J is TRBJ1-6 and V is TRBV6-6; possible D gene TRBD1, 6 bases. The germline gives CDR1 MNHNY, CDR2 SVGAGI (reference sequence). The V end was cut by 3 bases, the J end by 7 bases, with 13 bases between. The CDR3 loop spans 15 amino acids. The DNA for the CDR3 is TGTGCCAGCAGTTATTCGCCGGGACACAATTCACCCCTCCACTTT. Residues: CASSYSPGHNSPLHF.

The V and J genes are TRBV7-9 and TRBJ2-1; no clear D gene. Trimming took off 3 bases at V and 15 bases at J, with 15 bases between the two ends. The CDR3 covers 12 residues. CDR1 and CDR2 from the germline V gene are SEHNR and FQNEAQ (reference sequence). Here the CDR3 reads CASSFSLEWGFF. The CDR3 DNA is TGTGCCAGCAGCTTCTCGTTGGAGTGGGGGTTCTTC. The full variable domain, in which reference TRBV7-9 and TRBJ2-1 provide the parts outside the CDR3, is DTGVSQNPRHKITKRGQNVTFRCDPISEHNRLYWYRQTLGQGPEFLTYFQNEAQLEKSRLLSDRFSAERPKGSFSTLEIQRTEQGDSAMYLCASSFSLEWGFFGPGTRLTVL.

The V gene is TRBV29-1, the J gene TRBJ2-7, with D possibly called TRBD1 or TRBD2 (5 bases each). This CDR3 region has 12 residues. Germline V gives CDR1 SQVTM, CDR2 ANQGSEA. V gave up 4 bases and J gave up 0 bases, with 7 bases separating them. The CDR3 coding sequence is TGCAGCGTTGGGGACCCCTCCTACGAGCAGTACTTC. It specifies CSVGDPSYEQYF.

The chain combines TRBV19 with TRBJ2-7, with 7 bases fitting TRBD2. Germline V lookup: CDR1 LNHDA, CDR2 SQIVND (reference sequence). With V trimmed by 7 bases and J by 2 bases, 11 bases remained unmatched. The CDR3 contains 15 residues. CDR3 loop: CASIPEAGPPYEQYF. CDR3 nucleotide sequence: TGTGCCAGTATTCCCGAAGCGGGACCCCCCTACGAGCAGTACTTC.

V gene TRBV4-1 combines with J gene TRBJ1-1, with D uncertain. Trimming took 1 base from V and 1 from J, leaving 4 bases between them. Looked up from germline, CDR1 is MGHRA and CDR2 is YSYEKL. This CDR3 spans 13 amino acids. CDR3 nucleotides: TGCGCCAGCAGCCAAGGCGGGAACACTGAAGCTTTCTTT. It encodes CASSQGGNTEAFF.

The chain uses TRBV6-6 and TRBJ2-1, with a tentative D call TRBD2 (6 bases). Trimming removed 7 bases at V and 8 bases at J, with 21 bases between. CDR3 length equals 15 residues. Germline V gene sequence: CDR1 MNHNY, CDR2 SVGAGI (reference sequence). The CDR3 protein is CASTDQRVWEDEQFF. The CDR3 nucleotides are TGTGCCAGCACCGACCAAAGAGTTTGGGAGGATGAGCAGTTCTTC.

CDR3 protein: CASSLRSGNNEKLFF. The CDR3 nucleotides are TGTGCCAGCAGCTTGCGATCCGGGAATAATGAAAAACTGTTTTTT. The chain couples TRBV7-8 to TRBJ1-4; the D is unclear. Germline values: CDR1 SGHVS, CDR2 FQNEAQ. The CDR3 is 15 residues long. Trimming shortened V by 3 bases and J by 4 bases, and 12 bases separated the two germline ends.

CDR3 region: CASSGQSNQPQHF. CDR3 DNA: TGTGCCAGCAGCGGACAGTCGAATCAGCCCCAGCATTTT. The V gene is TRBV12-3 or TRBV12-4, the J gene TRBJ1-5; tentative D call: TRBD1 (6 bases). There are 13 residues in the CDR3. Deletions cut 6 bases from V and 4 bases from J, with 10 bases between.

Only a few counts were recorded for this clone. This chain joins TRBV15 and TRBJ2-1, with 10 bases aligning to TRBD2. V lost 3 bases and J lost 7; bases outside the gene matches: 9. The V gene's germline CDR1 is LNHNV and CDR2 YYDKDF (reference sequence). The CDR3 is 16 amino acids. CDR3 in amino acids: CATSSPGSSGRNEQFF. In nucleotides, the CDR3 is TGTGCCACCAGCAGCCCAGGGTCTAGCGGGAGAAATGAGCAGTTCTTC.

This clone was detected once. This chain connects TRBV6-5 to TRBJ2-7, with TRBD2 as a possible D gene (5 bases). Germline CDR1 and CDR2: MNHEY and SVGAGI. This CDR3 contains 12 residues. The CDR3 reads CAIGRPMTEQYF. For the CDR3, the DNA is TGTGCTATAGGGAGACCTATGACCGAGCAGTACTTC.

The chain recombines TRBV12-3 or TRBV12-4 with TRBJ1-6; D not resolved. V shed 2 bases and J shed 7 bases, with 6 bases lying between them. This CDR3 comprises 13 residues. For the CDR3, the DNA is TGTGCCAGCAGTTTAAACGGGAATTCACCCCTCCACTTT. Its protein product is CASSLNGNSPLHF.

DNA for the CDR3: TGTGCCAGCAGCCTTCAGGCGGGGAACACCGGGGAGCTGTTTTTT. Residues: CASSLQAGNTGELFF. This chain connects TRBV3-1 (or the pseudogene TRBV3-2) to TRBJ2-2; the D gene is possibly TRBD2 (5 bases). Germline V gives CDR1 LGHDT, CDR2 YNNKEL (reference sequence). V was pared by 4 bases and J by 1 base, with 10 bases between. The CDR3 has 15 residues.

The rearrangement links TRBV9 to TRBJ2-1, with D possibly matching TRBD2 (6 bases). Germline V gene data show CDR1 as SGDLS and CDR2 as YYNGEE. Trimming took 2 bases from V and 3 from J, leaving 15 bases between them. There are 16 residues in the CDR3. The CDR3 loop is CASSVGGSDNYNEQFF. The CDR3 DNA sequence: TGTGCCAGCAGCGTCGGGGGTAGCGACAACTACAATGAGCAGTTCTTC. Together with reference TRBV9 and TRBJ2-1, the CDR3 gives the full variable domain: DSGVTQTPKHLITATGQRVTLRCSPRSGDLSVYWYQQSLDQGLQFLIQYYNGEERAKGNILERFSAQQFPDLHSELNLSSLELGDSALYFCASSVGGSDNYNEQFFGPGTRLTVL.

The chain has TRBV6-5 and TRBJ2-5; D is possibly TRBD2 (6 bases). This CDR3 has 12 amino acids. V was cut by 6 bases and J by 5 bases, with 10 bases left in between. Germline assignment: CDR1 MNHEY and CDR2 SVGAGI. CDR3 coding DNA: TGTGCCAGCAGGGACTATGGGGAGACCCAGTACTTC. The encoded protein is CASRDYGETQYF.

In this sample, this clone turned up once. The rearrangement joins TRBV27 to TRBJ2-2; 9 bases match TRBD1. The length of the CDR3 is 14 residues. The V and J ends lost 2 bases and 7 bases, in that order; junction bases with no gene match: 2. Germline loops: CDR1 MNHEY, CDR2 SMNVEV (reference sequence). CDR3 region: CASSLRQGVGELFF. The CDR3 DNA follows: TGTGCCAGCAGTTTACGACAGGGGGTCGGGGAGCTGTTTTTT.

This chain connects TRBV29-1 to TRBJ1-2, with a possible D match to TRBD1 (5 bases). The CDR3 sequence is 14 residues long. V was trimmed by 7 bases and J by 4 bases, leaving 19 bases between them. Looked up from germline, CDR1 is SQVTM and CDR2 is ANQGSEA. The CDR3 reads CSAAWGDPSYGYTF. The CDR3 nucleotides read TGCAGCGCTGCCTGGGGGGATCCTTCCTATGGCTACACCTTC.

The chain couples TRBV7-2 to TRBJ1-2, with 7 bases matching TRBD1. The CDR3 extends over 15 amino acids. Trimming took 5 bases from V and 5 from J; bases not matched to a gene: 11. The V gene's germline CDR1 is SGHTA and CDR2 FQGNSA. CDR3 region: CASSPDRAGEYGYTF. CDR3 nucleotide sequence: TGTGCCAGCAGCCCCGACAGGGCTGGGGAGTATGGCTACACCTTC.

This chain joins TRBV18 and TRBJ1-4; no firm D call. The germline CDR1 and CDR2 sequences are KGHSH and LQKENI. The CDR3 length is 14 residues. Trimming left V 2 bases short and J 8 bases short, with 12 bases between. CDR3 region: CASSPAGLGEKLFF. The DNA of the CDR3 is TGTGCCAGCTCACCAGCGGGGTTGGGAGAAAAACTGTTTTTT.

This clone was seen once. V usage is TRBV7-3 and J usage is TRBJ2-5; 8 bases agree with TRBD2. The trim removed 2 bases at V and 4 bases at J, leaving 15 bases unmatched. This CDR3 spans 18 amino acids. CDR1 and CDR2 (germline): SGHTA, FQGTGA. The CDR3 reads CASSLHPLGSAGGETQYF. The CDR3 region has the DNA TGTGCCAGCAGCTTACACCCCCTCGGTTCGGCGGGAGGAGAGACCCAGTACTTC.

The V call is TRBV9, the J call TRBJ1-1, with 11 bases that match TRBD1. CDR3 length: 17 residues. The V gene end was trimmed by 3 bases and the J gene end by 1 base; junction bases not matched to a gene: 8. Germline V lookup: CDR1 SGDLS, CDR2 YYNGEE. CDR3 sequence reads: CASSGTGGADPNTEAFF. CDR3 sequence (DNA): TGTGCCAGCAGCGGGACAGGGGGCGCCGACCCGAACACTGAAGCTTTCTTT. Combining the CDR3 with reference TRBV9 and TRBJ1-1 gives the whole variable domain DSGVTQTPKHLITATGQRVTLRCSPRSGDLSVYWYQQSLDQGLQFLIQYYNGEERAKGNILERFSAQQFPDLHSELNLSSLELGDSALYFCASSGTGGADPNTEAFFGQGTRLTVV.